This record concerns one TCR beta chain sequence. Which antigen it targets is not known. No base qualities exist here, and no much larger clone lies one base off it. This entry comes from a study of chemoradiotherapy in HPV16-positive cancers (dated 2022 in TCRdb). Context from the whole study: Using functional T-cell assays on cells from two HPV16-positive patients, the researchers defined candidate HPV-specific T-cell clones and common TCR motifs. The study asked whether T-cell immunity to the HPV oncoproteins E6 and E7 changes during chemoradiotherapy and whether this immunity affects survival. TCR repertoires from some 89 patients with HPV-related cancers were then used to track the candidate HPV-specific TCRs and motifs. The paper as a whole reports these results and caveats: Expansion of candidate HPV-specific clones and E7-related TCR motifs was observed in the tumor microenvironment during treatment, whereas no such expansion was observed for non-HPV-specific T cells. The functional definition of HPV-specific T cells came from only a couple of HPV16-positive patients, and the survival association was reported for HPV16-positive patients. Improved recurrence-free survival in HPV16-positive patients was associated with expansion of HPV-responsive T cells during chemoradiotherapy.

Germline trimming: 7 bases from V, 4 bases from J; junction bases outside gene matches: 6. There are 14 amino acids in the CDR3, from cysteine to phenylalanine inclusive. Here the CDR3 DNA is all that survives: 42 bases in frame from base 1. Looking up the germline V gene (reference sequence) yields CDR1 MNHNY and CDR2 SVGAGI. The receptor library was made with the immunoSEQ multiplex PCR assay. Entries here come from immuneACCESS through TCRdb and include only in-frame sequences with V and J called. Some clones fail to appear in such tables; in the studies checked, an unresolved V gene covers under half of the shortfall, and the cause of the remainder is unknown. The table for this sample lists 45,000 to 60,000 clones; 90% of them were counted only once. The ten top clones hold approximately 3.5% of the sample. Repertoires were sampled multiple times during chemoradiotherapy, which allowed clonal expansion in the tumor microenvironment to be followed.

Recombination linked TRBV6-6 to TRBJ2-3, with TRBD2 matching 9 junction bases. The input for sequencing was blood, taken from a patient who underwent chemoradiotherapy. This receptor was identified in a human donor with HPV-associated anogenital cancer. DNA sequence: TGTGCCAGCATCCAAGCGGGAGGCCCAGATACGCAGTATTTT. Its protein product is CASIQAGGPDTQYF.